These 12 T cell receptor beta chains share one sample of origin, sequenced in a study of blood T cell repertoires in COVID-19. Data came from immunoSEQ multiplex PCR; TCRdb stores just in-frame clones and leaves some out. The sample lists tens of thousands of clones; around 83% were seen once. Sequenced material: peripheral blood. These receptor sequences come from a man in his sixties with acute or convalescent COVID-19.

The gene calls are TRBV6-2 or TRBV6-3 and TRBJ2-2; 15 bases agree with TRBD2. The CDR3 contains 19 residues. Trimming at V came to 3 bases and at J to 6 bases, leaving 11 bases not matched to a gene. Germline values: CDR1 MNHEY, CDR2 SVGEGT. CDR3 coding DNA: TGTGCCAGCAGTTATAGCGGACTAGCGGGGGGGCCCTTCGCCGGGGAGCTGTTTTTT. The encoded protein is CASSYSGLAGGPFAGELFF.

V usage is TRBV6-4 and J usage is TRBJ2-3; TRBD2 is a possible D gene (6 bases). Looked up from germline, CDR1 is MRHNA and CDR2 is SNTAGT. The CDR3 loop spans 14 amino acids. V lost 6 bases and J lost 3, with 13 bases in between. As DNA, the CDR3 is TGTGCCAGCAGCCGGACGCGGGGTACAGATACGCAGTATTTT. Residues: CASSRTRGTDTQYF.

The DNA for the CDR3 is TGTGCCAGCAGTTCACGACTAGCGGGGGGGCCGAGTGAGCAGTTCTTC. As protein: CASSSRLAGGPSEQFF. The chain uses TRBV6-2 or TRBV6-3 and TRBJ2-1; TRBD2 matches at 14 bases. CDR1 and CDR2 from the germline V gene are MNHEY and SVGEGT. The trim removed 4 bases at V and 9 bases at J, leaving 8 bases unmatched. The CDR3 runs to 16 residues.

The V and J genes are TRBV2 and TRBJ1-1; D may be TRBD1 (5 bases). The V gene's germline CDR1 is SNHLY and CDR2 FYNNEI. This CDR3 spans 14 amino acids. V was trimmed by 3 bases and J by 4 bases, leaving 12 bases between them. The CDR3: CASSDGREGTEAFF. The CDR3 coding sequence is TGTGCCAGCAGTGACGGCAGGGAGGGCACTGAAGCTTTCTTT.

The chain carries TRBV5-1 and TRBJ2-5, with TRBD2 matching over 10 bases. The length of the CDR3 is 14 residues. V shed 6 bases and J 4 bases; nucleotides not matched to a gene: 6. CDR1 is SGHRS, CDR2 YFSETQ, per germline. The CDR3 here is CASNGRLAGETQYF. The CDR3 nucleotides are TGCGCCAGCAACGGGAGACTAGCGGGAGAGACCCAGTACTTC.

The chain has TRBV6-2 or TRBV6-3 and TRBJ1-6, with D possibly matching TRBD1 (5 bases). From germline, CDR1 is MNHEY and CDR2 SVGEGT. CDR3 length: 13 residues. V was trimmed by 2 bases and J by 6 bases, leaving 5 bases between them. CDR3 residues: CASSYQGNSPLHF. CDR3 nucleotide sequence: TGTGCCAGCAGTTACCAGGGTAATTCACCCCTCCACTTT.

The chain couples TRBV6-5 to TRBJ1-2, with D unclear. The CDR3 has 15 amino acids. Between the trimmed V and J ends, which lost 0 bases and 4 bases, there was a span of 12 bases. CDR1 is MNHEY and CDR2 is SVGAGI in the germline V gene. The CDR3, as DNA: TGTGCCAGCAGTTACTCATCCCGAGAGTTCTATGGCTACACCTTC. Translation gives CASSYSSREFYGYTF.

This chain joins TRBV19 and TRBJ1-2; the D is unclear. The CDR3 runs 14 residues. V lost 3 bases, J lost 1 base, and 9 bases lay in between. The V gene's germline CDR1 is LNHDA and CDR2 SQIVND (reference sequence). CDR3 amino acids: CASSIGSLNYGYTF. Written as DNA, the CDR3 is TGTGCCAGTAGTATTGGCTCCCTTAACTATGGCTACACCTTC.

The rearrangement links TRBV27 to TRBJ1-2; no clear D. CDR3 length equals 16 residues. CDR1 MNHEY and CDR2 SMNVEV come from the germline V gene (reference sequence). V was pared by 6 bases and J by 8 bases, with 25 bases between. The CDR3 protein is CASSFLVRNRIEGYTF. The CDR3 bases are TGTGCCAGCAGCTTCCTCGTCCGAAACCGAATAGAAGGCTACACCTTC.

This sequence joins TRBV2 and TRBJ2-7, with D hard to call. The CDR3 consists of 12 residues. The V end lost 2 bases, the J end lost 2 bases, and 4 bases lay between the germline ends. The V gene's germline CDR1 is SNHLY and CDR2 FYNNEI. The CDR3 DNA is TGTGCCAGCAGTGAACAAACCTACGAGCAGTACTTC. Its protein product is CASSEQTYEQYF.

This clone has just one count. The chain joins TRBV15 to TRBJ2-7; maybe TRBD2 (7 bases). Trimming took 6 bases from V and 0 from J, leaving 12 bases between them. CDR3 length equals 14 residues. Germline V lookup: CDR1 LNHNV, CDR2 YYDKDF (reference sequence). The CDR3 DNA sequence: TGTGCCACCAGGAGGGGGGGGATCTCCTACGAGCAGTACTTC. As protein: CATRRGGISYEQYF.

The chain links TRBV19 to TRBJ2-5, with D perhaps matching TRBD2 (6 bases). Deletions cut 5 bases from V and 4 bases from J, with 11 bases between. CDR1 is LNHDA, CDR2 SQIVND, per germline (reference sequence). This CDR3 region has 13 residues. The CDR3 DNA is TGTGCCAGTAGTTCTCAGGGAGGAGAGACCCAGTACTTC. It encodes CASSSQGGETQYF.